These T cell receptor beta chains were read from a single sample in a study of CD8 T cells in Susac syndrome. One entry per CDR3 protein, called by TCRdb with MiXCR from the immunoSEQ multiplex PCR reads. Found here are about 160,000 distinct CDR3 sequences, about 90% of them singletons; the top ten hold roughly 0.08%. Source material: CD4+ T cells from PBMCs. Every receptor here comes from a human donor in good health. Each CDR3 is given with its conserved first and last residue. The order of the fields is V gene, D gene, J gene, clone size, CDR3 protein, CDR3 DNA. D genes are given only for firm matches. Size is omitted from some rows. Given values are once, few, many or a class for expanded clones.

V gene: TRBV11-2; D gene: NA; J gene: TRBJ2-4; clone size: NA; CDR3 protein: CASSLGTENIQYF; CDR3 DNA: TGTGCCAGCAGCTTAGGAACGGAAAACATTCAGTACTTC
V gene: TRBV19; D gene: NA; J gene: TRBJ2-2; clone size: NA; CDR3 protein: CASSIAAGAYYGELFF; CDR3 DNA: TGTGCCAGTAGTATAGCTGCGGGGGCCTACTACGGGGAGCTGTTTTTT
V gene: TRBV20-1; D gene: NA; J gene: TRBJ2-3; clone size: NA; CDR3 protein: CSAVGLLKSTDTQYF; CDR3 DNA: TGCAGTGCTGTCGGGTTATTAAAGAGCACAGATACGCAGTATTTT
V gene: TRBV5-1; D gene: TRBD2; J gene: TRBJ2-2; clone size: NA; CDR3 protein: CASSFKRLAVSAKGGELFF; CDR3 DNA: TGCGCCAGCAGCTTCAAGAGACTAGCGGTCTCAGCTAAGGGCGGGGAGCTGTTTTTT
V gene: TRBV20-1; D gene: NA; J gene: TRBJ1-2; clone size: NA; CDR3 protein: CSARTDSYGGYTF; CDR3 DNA: TGCAGTGCTCGGACAGACAGCTATGGTGGCTACACCTTC
V gene: TRBV4-3; D gene: TRBD2; J gene: TRBJ2-7; clone size: few; CDR3 protein: CASSQQTSSNEQYF; CDR3 DNA: TGCGCCAGCAGCCAGCAGACTAGCTCGAACGAGCAGTACTTC
V gene: TRBV7-3; D gene: NA; J gene: TRBJ2-7; clone size: NA; CDR3 protein: CASSADGHEQYF; CDR3 DNA: TGTGCCAGCAGCGCCGACGGGCACGAGCAGTACTTC
V gene: TRBV20-1; D gene: NA; J gene: TRBJ1-2; clone size: NA; CDR3 protein: CSPTENYGYTF; CDR3 DNA: TGCAGCCCGACAGAAAACTATGGCTACACCTTC
V gene: TRBV10-3; D gene: NA; J gene: TRBJ2-3; clone size: NA; CDR3 protein: CAISDPSRDTQYF; CDR3 DNA: TGTGCCATCAGTGACCCAAGCCGGGATACGCAGTATTTT
V gene: TRBV13; D gene: TRBD1; J gene: TRBJ1-2; clone size: NA; CDR3 protein: CASSSGQGGGYGYTF; CDR3 DNA: TGTGCCAGCAGCTCCGGACAGGGGGGAGGATATGGCTACACCTTC
V gene: TRBV19; D gene: NA; J gene: TRBJ1-5; clone size: NA; CDR3 protein: CASTRASNQPQHF; CDR3 DNA: TGTGCCAGTACCAGGGCCAGCAATCAGCCCCAGCATTTT
V gene: TRBV7-9; D gene: TRBD1; J gene: TRBJ2-1; clone size: NA; CDR3 protein: CASSSPGQGISYNEQFF; CDR3 DNA: TGTGCCAGCAGCAGTCCGGGACAGGGGATTTCATACAATGAGCAGTTCTTC
V gene: TRBV6-6; D gene: NA; J gene: TRBJ2-1; clone size: NA; CDR3 protein: CASSYTIGSSYNEQFF; CDR3 DNA: TGTGCCAGCAGTTACACCATCGGCAGCTCCTACAATGAGCAGTTCTTC
V gene: TRBV12-3/TRBV12-4; D gene: TRBD1; J gene: TRBJ1-6; clone size: NA; CDR3 protein: CASSFRQGESPLHF; CDR3 DNA: TGTGCCAGCAGTTTTCGGCAGGGGGAGTCACCCCTCCACTTT
V gene: TRBV5-6; D gene: NA; J gene: TRBJ2-5; clone size: NA; CDR3 protein: CASSLVGQGTQETQYF; CDR3 DNA: TGTGCCAGCAGCTTGGTGGGCCAGGGGACCCAAGAGACCCAGTACTTC
V gene: TRBV15; D gene: NA; J gene: TRBJ2-5; clone size: NA; CDR3 protein: CATSRDLGQETQYF; CDR3 DNA: TGTGCCACCAGCAGAGATTTGGGTCAAGAGACCCAGTACTTC